This passage covers 14 T cell receptor beta chains from one sample sequenced in a study of OX40 agonist ivuxolimab in advanced cancers. Sequencing was performed with immunoSEQ multiplex PCR; in TCRdb, only in-frame clones are kept and a portion is missing. This repertoire shows around 70,000 clones, around four fifths found once; its top ten account for about 2.3%. Sequences were derived from CD4+ or CD8+ T cells sorted from blood, sampled in a trial of the OX40 agonist ivuxolimab. The receptors here all came from an adult with an advanced solid tumor such as melanoma, head and neck, liver or kidney cancer.

The chain carries TRBV14 and TRBJ2-1, with TRBD2 matching 8 bases. The CDR3 totals 14 residues. Per germline, CDR1 SGHDN and CDR2 FVKESK. Trimming at V came to 4 bases and at J to 8 bases, leaving 7 bases not matched to a gene. CDR3 DNA: TGTGCCAGCAGCCCGGGACTAGGGGTCGATGAGCAGTTCTTC. Protein product: CASSPGLGVDEQFF. The complete variable domain, with remaining parts taken from reference TRBV14 and TRBJ2-1, reads EAGVTQFPSHSVIEKGQTVTLRCDPISGHDNLYWYRRVMGKEIKFLLHFVKESKQDESGMPNNRFLAERTGGTYSTLKVQPAELEDSGVYFCASSPGLGVDEQFFGPGTRLTVL.

The chain couples TRBV28 to TRBJ1-2; possible D gene TRBD1, 5 bases. The V gene's germline CDR1 is MDHEN and CDR2 SYDVKM. The CDR3 extends over 14 amino acids. The V end lost 6 bases, the J end lost 4 bases, and 15 bases lay between the germline ends. DNA of the CDR3: TGTGCCAGCAGGCCACCCGACGGGGGCTATGGCTACACCTTC. Encoded protein: CASRPPDGGYGYTF.

This chain uses TRBV18 with TRBJ1-5, with 10 bases fitting TRBD1. V lost 2 bases and J lost 3; bases outside the gene matches: 4. Germline values: CDR1 KGHSH, CDR2 LQKENI. CDR3 length: 16 residues. CDR3 sequence (DNA): TGTGCCAGCTCACCATCCGGGACAGGGGTCAATCAGCCCCAGCATTTT. It yields the protein CASSPSGTGVNQPQHF.

The rearrangement links TRBV28 to TRBJ2-6; no definite D call. The CDR3 is 16 residues long. V was cut by 5 bases and J by 0 bases, with 11 bases left in between. Germline lookup yields CDR1 MDHEN and CDR2 SYDVKM. The CDR3 coding sequence is TGTGCCAGCAGTCCGCAGACCGGCTCTGGGGCCAACGTCCTGACTTTC. Protein: CASSPQTGSGANVLTF.

The chain has TRBV7-2 and TRBJ2-3; D ambiguous. In germline, CDR1 is SGHTA, CDR2 FQGNSA. The CDR3 is 14 residues long. Between the trimmed V and J ends, which lost 3 bases and 0 bases, there was a span of 7 bases. This CDR3 reads CASSFGVSTDTQYF. CDR3 bases: TGTGCCAGCAGCTTTGGGGTTAGCACAGATACGCAGTATTTT.

By sample fraction, this clone is medium-sized. V usage is TRBV7-8 and J usage is TRBJ1-5, with D uncertain. Trimming took 3 bases from V and 7 from J, leaving 10 bases between them. Germline V gives CDR1 SGHVS, CDR2 FQNEAQ. This CDR3 spans 13 amino acids. The CDR3: CASSFSGQQPQHF. CDR3 DNA: TGTGCCAGCAGCTTCTCGGGTCAGCAGCCCCAGCATTTT.

The chain joins TRBV28 to TRBJ1-4, with 10 positions matching TRBD1. Germline V gene sequence: CDR1 MDHEN, CDR2 SYDVKM. V lost 7 bases to trimming and J lost 5 bases; unmatched junction nucleotides: 7. The CDR3 is 15 amino acids. CDR3 sequence: CASNKPGQGNEKLFF. The CDR3 coding sequence is TGTGCCAGCAATAAACCGGGACAGGGGAATGAAAAACTGTTTTTT.

The chain recombines TRBV5-1 with TRBJ2-1, with 11 bases identical to TRBD2. CDR3 length: 16 amino acids. The germline V gene has CDR1 SGHRS and CDR2 YFSETQ. V gave up 0 bases and J gave up 4 bases; unmatched junction bases: 3. The CDR3 DNA is TGCGCCAGCAGCTTGGCGGGACTAGCGGCTTACAATGAGCAGTTCTTC. This sequence encodes CASSLAGLAAYNEQFF.

The V call is TRBV21-1, the J call TRBJ2-7; TRBD2 reflects the table's D call only, with no check against the DNA. TRBV21-1 is noted as a pseudogene. The CDR3 length is 16 residues. This CDR3 reads CASSRMTSQESYEQYF. The CDR3 DNA reads TGTGCCAGCAGCCGCATGACTAGCCAAGAATCCTACGAGCAGTACTTC.

V usage is TRBV29-1 and J usage is TRBJ1-3; D gene uncertain. This CDR3 region has 13 residues. Germline CDR1 is SQVTM and CDR2 is ANQGSEA. Trimming shortened V by 4 bases and J by 0 bases, and 7 bases separated the two germline ends. CDR3 in amino acids: CSVGGISGNTIYF. In DNA form, the CDR3 reads TGCAGCGTTGGAGGGATCTCTGGAAACACCATATATTTT.

The V gene is TRBV7-3, the J gene TRBJ1-4; weak D call: TRBD1 (6 bases). CDR3 length: 15 amino acids. Germline V gives CDR1 SGHTA, CDR2 FQGTGA. Trimming shortened V by 6 bases and J by 0 bases, and 11 bases separated the two germline ends. The CDR3 DNA sequence: TGTGCCAGCAGTCTCAACAGGGCAACTAATGAAAAACTGTTTTTT. Protein product: CASSLNRATNEKLFF.

This clone was found once. The chain combines TRBV11-2 with TRBJ2-7; 8 nucleotides line up with TRBD2. The CDR3 runs to 14 residues. CDR1 and CDR2 from the germline V gene are SGHAT and FQNNGV. V lost 4 bases, J lost 3 bases, and 5 bases stayed unmatched. CDR3 nucleotide sequence: TGTGCCAGCAGCTCTAGCGGGCTGATCTACGAGCAGTACTTC. Translating gives CASSSSGLIYEQYF. Using reference TRBV11-2 and TRBJ2-7 for the parts outside the CDR3, the full variable domain is EAGVAQSPRYKIIEKRQSVAFWCNPISGHATLYWYQQILGQGPKLLIQFQNNGVVDDSQLPKDRFSAERLKGVDSTLKIQPAKLEDSAVYLCASSSSGLIYEQYFGPGTRLTVT.

DNA for the CDR3: TGCAGCGTAAATACAGGGGGCACCGGGGAGCTGTTTTTT. It specifies CSVNTGGTGELFF. J is TRBJ2-2 and V is TRBV29-1; 8 bases are shared with TRBD1. With V trimmed by 6 bases and J by 4 bases, 4 bases remained unmatched. This CDR3 contains 13 residues. Germline V gene sequence: CDR1 SQVTM, CDR2 ANQGSEA.

This clone was counted a single time. The chain uses TRBV7-6 and TRBJ2-7; D may be TRBD1 (6 bases). Germline loops: CDR1 SGHVS, CDR2 FNYEAQ. The CDR3 consists of 16 residues. V was clipped by 5 bases and J by 3 bases, with 20 bases between them. CDR3 DNA sequence: TGTGCCAGCAGCCGATCTGGTCTGCAGGGGTTCTACGAGCAGTACTTC. Translated, it gives CASSRSGLQGFYEQYF.